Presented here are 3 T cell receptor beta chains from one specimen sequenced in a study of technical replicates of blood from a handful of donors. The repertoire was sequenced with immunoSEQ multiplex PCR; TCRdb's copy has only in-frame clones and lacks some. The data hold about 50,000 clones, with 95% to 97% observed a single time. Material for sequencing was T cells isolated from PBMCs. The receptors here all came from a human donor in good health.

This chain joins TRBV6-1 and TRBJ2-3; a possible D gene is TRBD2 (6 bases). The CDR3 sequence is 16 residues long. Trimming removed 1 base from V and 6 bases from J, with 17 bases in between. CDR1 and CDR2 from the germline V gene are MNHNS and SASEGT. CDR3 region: CASSEEASVPSDTQYF. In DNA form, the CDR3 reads TGTGCCAGCAGTGAAGAGGCTAGCGTCCCATCGGATACGCAGTATTTT.

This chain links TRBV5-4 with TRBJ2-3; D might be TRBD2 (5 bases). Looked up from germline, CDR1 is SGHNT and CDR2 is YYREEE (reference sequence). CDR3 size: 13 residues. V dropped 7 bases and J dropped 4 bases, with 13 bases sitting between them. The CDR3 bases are TGTGCCAGCGGGCTAGCCTCCGCAGATACGCAGTATTTT. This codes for CASGLASADTQYF.

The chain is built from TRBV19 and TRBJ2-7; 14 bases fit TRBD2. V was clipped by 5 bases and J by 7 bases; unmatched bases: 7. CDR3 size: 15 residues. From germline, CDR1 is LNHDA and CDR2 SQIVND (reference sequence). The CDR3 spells CASSPSGLAGVEQYF. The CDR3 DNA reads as TGTGCCAGTAGTCCTTCGGGACTAGCGGGAGTGGAGCAGTACTTC.